Given below is one T cell receptor (beta chain) in context. Its antigen remains unidentified. The CDR3 extends over 14 amino acids. Germline CDR1 is MNHEY and CDR2 is SVGAGI. Germline trimming cut 5 bases from V and 5 bases from J; bases unmatched to any gene: 7. This entry comes from a study of cytomegalovirus exposure and HLA in healthy donors. General study findings and limits: Certain sequence variants were highly shared and formed a cluster, and this cluster was likely a sequencing artifact. The investigators catalogued 160 or so TCR beta chains as cytomegalovirus-associated.

PCR was performed using 60 Vbeta and 13 Jbeta primers. TCRdb's copy holds only in-frame clones and misses some; the assay was immunoSEQ multiplex PCR. The sample consists of 150,000 to 200,000 clones, 79% of them appearing once. The rearrangement joins TRBV6-5 to TRBJ2-7, with 9 bases lining up with TRBD1. The TCR originated in a girl aged 5 to 17 in good health and CMV-seropositive. Sequenced sample: PBMCs. For the CDR3, the DNA is TGTGCCAGCAGTGCCCGGGACAGGGTCAACGAGCAGTACTTC. Amino acid sequence: CASSARDRVNEQYF.